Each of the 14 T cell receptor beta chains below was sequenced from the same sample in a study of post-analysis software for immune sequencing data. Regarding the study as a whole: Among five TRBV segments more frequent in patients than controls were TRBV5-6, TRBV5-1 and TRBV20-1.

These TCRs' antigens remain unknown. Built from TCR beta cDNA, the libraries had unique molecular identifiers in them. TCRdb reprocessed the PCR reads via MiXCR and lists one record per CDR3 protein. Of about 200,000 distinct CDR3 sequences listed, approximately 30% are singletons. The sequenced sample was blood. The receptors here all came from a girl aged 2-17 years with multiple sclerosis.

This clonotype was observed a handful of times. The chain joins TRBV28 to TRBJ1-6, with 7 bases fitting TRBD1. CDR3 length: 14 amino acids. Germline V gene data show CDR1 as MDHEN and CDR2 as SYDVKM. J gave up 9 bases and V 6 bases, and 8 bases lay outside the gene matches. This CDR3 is CASSNYRGSSPLHF. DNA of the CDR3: TGTGCCAGCAGCAATTACAGGGGTAGTTCACCCCTCCACTTT.

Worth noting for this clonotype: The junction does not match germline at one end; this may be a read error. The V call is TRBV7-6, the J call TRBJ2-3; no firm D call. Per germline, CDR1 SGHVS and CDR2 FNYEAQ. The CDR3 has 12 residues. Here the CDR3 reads CAGSLVEDTQYF. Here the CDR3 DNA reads TGTGCCGGCAGCCTCGTTGAGGATACGCAGTATTTT.

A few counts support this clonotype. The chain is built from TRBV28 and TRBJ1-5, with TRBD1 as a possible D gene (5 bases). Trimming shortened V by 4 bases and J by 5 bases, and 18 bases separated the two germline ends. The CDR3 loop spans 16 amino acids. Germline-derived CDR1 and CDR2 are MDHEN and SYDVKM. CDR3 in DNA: TGTGCCAGCAGTTATGCCCGGGGGGGGACCCATCAGCCCCAGCATTTT. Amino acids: CASSYARGGTHQPQHF.

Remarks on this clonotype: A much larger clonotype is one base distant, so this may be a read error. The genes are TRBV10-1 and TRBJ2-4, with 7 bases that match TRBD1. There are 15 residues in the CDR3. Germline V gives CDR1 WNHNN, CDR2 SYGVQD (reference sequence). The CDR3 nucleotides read TGCGCCAGCAGTGAGTCTACAGGGGCCAAAAACACTCAGTACTTC. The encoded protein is CASSESTGAKNTQYF.

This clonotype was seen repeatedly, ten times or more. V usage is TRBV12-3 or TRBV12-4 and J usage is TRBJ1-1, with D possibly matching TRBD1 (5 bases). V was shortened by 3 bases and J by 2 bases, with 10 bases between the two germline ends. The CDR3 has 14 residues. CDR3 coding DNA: TGTGCCAGCAGTTTTCAGGGACCAAACACTGAAGCTTTCTTT. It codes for CASSFQGPNTEAFF.

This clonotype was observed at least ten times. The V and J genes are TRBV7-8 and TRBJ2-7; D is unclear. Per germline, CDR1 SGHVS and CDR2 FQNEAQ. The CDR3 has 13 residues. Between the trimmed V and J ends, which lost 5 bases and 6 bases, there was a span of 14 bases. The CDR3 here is CASSARSPTEQYF. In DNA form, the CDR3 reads TGTGCCAGCAGCGCCCGGAGCCCCACCGAGCAGTACTTC.

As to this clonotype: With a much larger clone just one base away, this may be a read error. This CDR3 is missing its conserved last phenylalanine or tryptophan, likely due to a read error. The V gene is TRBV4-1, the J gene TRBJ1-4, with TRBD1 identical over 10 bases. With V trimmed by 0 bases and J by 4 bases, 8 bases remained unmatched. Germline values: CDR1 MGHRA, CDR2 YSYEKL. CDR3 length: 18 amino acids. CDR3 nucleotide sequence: TGCGCCAGCAGCCAAGAGGGAGACAGGGGGCTAGTTAATGAAAAACTGTTTTTG. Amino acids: CASSQEGDRGLVNEKLFL.

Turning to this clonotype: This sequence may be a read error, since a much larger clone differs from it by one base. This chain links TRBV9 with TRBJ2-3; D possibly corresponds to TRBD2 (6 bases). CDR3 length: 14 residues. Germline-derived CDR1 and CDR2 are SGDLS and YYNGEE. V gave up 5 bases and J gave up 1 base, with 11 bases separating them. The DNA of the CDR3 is TGTGCCAGCAGGGAGGGACGGCGCACAGATACGCAGTATTTT. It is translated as CASREGRRTDTQYF.

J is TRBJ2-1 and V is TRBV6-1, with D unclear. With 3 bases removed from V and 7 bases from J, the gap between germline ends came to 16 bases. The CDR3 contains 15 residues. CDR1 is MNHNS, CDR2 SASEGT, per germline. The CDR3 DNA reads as TGTGCCAGCAGTGATTTAGGGCATGTCCGAAATGAGCAGTTCTTC. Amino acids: CASSDLGHVRNEQFF.

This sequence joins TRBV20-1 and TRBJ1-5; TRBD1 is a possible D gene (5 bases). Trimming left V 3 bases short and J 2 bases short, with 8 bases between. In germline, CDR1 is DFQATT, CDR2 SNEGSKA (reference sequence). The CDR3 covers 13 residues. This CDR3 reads CSASSGGNQPQHF. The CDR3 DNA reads TGCAGTGCTAGCTCGGGGGGCAATCAGCCCCAGCATTTT.

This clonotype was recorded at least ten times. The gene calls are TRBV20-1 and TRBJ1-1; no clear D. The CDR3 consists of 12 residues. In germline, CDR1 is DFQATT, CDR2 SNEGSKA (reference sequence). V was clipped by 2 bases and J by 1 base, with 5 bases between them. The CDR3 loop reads CSARRGNTEAFF. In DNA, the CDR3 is TGCAGTGCTAGACGGGGGAACACTGAAGCTTTCTTT.

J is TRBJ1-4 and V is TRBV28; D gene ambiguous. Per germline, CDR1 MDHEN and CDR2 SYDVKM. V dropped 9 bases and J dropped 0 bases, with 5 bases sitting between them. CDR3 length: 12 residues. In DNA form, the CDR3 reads TGTGCCAGTACAGCAACTAATGAAAAACTGTTTTTT. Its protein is CASTATNEKLFF.

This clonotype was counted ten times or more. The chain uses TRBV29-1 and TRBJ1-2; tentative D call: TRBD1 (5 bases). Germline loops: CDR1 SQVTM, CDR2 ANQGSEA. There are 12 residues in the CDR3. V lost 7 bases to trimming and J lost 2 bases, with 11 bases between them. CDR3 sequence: CSGLGGNYGYTF. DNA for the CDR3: TGCAGCGGGTTGGGGGGAAACTATGGCTACACCTTC.

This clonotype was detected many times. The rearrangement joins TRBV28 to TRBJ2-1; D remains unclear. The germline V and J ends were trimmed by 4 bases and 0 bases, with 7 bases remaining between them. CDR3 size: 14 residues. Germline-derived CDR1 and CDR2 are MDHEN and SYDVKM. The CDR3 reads CASSSGSSYNEQFF. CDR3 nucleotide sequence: TGTGCCAGCAGTTCAGGCAGCTCCTACAATGAGCAGTTCTTC.